This T cell receptor beta chain was documented in a study of blood T cell repertoires in COVID-19. The authors' processing: By means of reference gene primer amplification, nucleated cell counts were estimated. Sequencing was performed with immunoSEQ multiplex PCR; in TCRdb, only in-frame clones are kept and a portion is missing. V and J calls and clone size are as listed in that table; D and trimming were resolved from the DNA. The data hold 300,000 to 400,000 clones, with around nine tenths observed a single time. The J segment lost 4 bases and the V segment lost 1 base, leaving 4 bases of the junction unmatched. Germline assignment: CDR1 SGDLS and CDR2 YYNGEE. This CDR3 is built from 16 residues.

This receptor was taken from a woman between 65 and 79 years old with COVID-19, enrolled during active disease. The sample comprised peripheral blood. The V call is TRBV9, the J call TRBJ2-3; 12 nucleotides match TRBD2. For the CDR3, the DNA is TGTGCCAGCAGCGTAACTAGCGGGGGGATCGCAGATACGCAGTATTTT. It yields the protein CASSVTSGGIADTQYF.